This is a list of T cell receptor beta chains from one sample in a study of blood T cell repertoires in COVID-19. Some clones are missing from TCRdb's copy, which holds only in-frame ones; the method was immunoSEQ multiplex PCR. The sample contains around 250,000 clones, approximately 88% of which appear only once. Sample: PBMCs or T cells enriched from blood (not recorded which). The receptor set was obtained from a woman aged 40-49 years with acute COVID-19. Each CDR3 is given with its conserved first and last residue. A D gene is named only where the DNA matches it firmly. Clone size, where shown, is once, few, many, or a class for clones that have expanded.

v_call: TRBV5-1
clone_size: -
j_call: TRBJ2-1
d_call: TRBD1
cdr3_nt: TGCGCCAGCAGCAAACAGGGGGGCGAAATTGAAGAGCAGTTCTTC
cdr3_aa: CASSKQGGEIEEQFF

v_call: TRBV16
clone_size: few
j_call: TRBJ2-2
d_call: -
cdr3_nt: TGTGCCAGCAGCCAATCTGCTAGCGCGAACACCGGGGAGCTGTTTTTT
cdr3_aa: CASSQSASANTGELFF

v_call: TRBV24-1
clone_size: -
j_call: TRBJ2-3
d_call: TRBD2
cdr3_nt: TGTGCCACCAGTGGCGGCGGGAGGCGGACAGATACGCAGTATTTT
cdr3_aa: CATSGGGRRTDTQYF

v_call: TRBV18
clone_size: -
j_call: TRBJ2-7
d_call: TRBD2
cdr3_nt: TGTGCCAGCTCACCACCGTACCCCACGGCGGGAGGCCGCTCCTACGAGCAGTACTTC
cdr3_aa: CASSPPYPTAGGRSYEQYF

v_call: TRBV7-3
clone_size: -
j_call: TRBJ2-1
d_call: TRBD1
cdr3_nt: TGTGCCAGCAGCTCGACAGGGGGAGACTACAATGAGCAGTTCTTC
cdr3_aa: CASSSTGGDYNEQFF

v_call: TRBV5-1
clone_size: -
j_call: TRBJ1-2
d_call: TRBD1
cdr3_nt: TGCGCCAGCAGCTTGGCTGGACAGGGCCCTTCTGGCTACACCTTC
cdr3_aa: CASSLAGQGPSGYTF

v_call: TRBV3-1/TRBV3-2
clone_size: -
j_call: TRBJ1-6
d_call: TRBD1
cdr3_nt: TGTGCCAGCAGCCAAGGGGACAGTCGCTATAATTCACCCCTCCACTTT
cdr3_aa: CASSQGDSRYNSPLHF

v_call: TRBV10-3
clone_size: -
j_call: TRBJ1-2
d_call: -
cdr3_nt: TGTGCCATCACCACAGGGAACTATGGCTACACCTTC
cdr3_aa: CAITTGNYGYTF

v_call: TRBV7-9
clone_size: -
j_call: TRBJ1-2
d_call: TRBD1
cdr3_nt: TGTGCCAGCAGCCCCACCGGGACAGGAGCTAACTATGGCTACACCTTC
cdr3_aa: CASSPTGTGANYGYTF

v_call: TRBV19
clone_size: once
j_call: TRBJ2-7
d_call: TRBD1
cdr3_nt: TGTGCCAGTCGTCACGGGACAGGGGCCGACGAGCAGTACTTC
cdr3_aa: CASRHGTGADEQYF

v_call: TRBV19
clone_size: -
j_call: TRBJ1-4
d_call: -
cdr3_nt: TGTGCCAGTAGTCTTACGAGAGAAGAAAAACTGTTTTTT
cdr3_aa: CASSLTREEKLFF

v_call: TRBV28
clone_size: -
j_call: TRBJ1-5
d_call: -
cdr3_nt: TGTGCCAGCAGTTTAAGTACTTGGAGGCAAATCGGGCAGCCCCAGCATTTT
cdr3_aa: CASSLSTWRQIGQPQHF

v_call: TRBV11-3
clone_size: -
j_call: TRBJ2-6
d_call: TRBD1
cdr3_nt: TGTGCCAGCAGCTTAGGGGGGGACAGGGCCGGGGCCAACGTCCTGACTTTC
cdr3_aa: CASSLGGDRAGANVLTF

v_call: TRBV5-1
clone_size: -
j_call: TRBJ2-2
d_call: -
cdr3_nt: TGCGCCAGCAGCTTGGAGACAGGAACGAACACCGGGGAGCTGTTTTTT
cdr3_aa: CASSLETGTNTGELFF

v_call: TRBV29-1
clone_size: -
j_call: TRBJ2-1
d_call: TRBD2
cdr3_nt: TGCAGCGCCATTAGCGGGGATTCCTACAATGAGCAGTTCTTC
cdr3_aa: CSAISGDSYNEQFF

v_call: TRBV30
clone_size: -
j_call: TRBJ2-3
d_call: TRBD2
cdr3_nt: TGTGCCTGGACCTTAGCGGGAGGCCCCACAGATACGCAGTATTTT
cdr3_aa: CAWTLAGGPTDTQYF

v_call: TRBV10-3
clone_size: -
j_call: TRBJ2-2
d_call: -
cdr3_nt: TGTGCCATCAGGAACGGACACACGAACACCGGGGAGCTGTTTTTT
cdr3_aa: CAIRNGHTNTGELFF

v_call: TRBV7-2
clone_size: -
j_call: TRBJ1-2
d_call: -
cdr3_nt: TGTGCCAGCAGTATAGGGTCAGGACTCCAGTATCATGGCTACACCTTC
cdr3_aa: CASSIGSGLQYHGYTF

v_call: TRBV15
clone_size: -
j_call: TRBJ2-7
d_call: -
cdr3_nt: TGTGCCACCAGCAGAGATGGTACTAGCTACGAGCAGTACTTC
cdr3_aa: CATSRDGTSYEQYF

v_call: TRBV9
clone_size: -
j_call: TRBJ2-3
d_call: -
cdr3_nt: TGTGCCAGCAGCTCAAGGGGAGCGGGTAGCACAGATACGCAGTATTTT
cdr3_aa: CASSSRGAGSTDTQYF

v_call: TRBV19
clone_size: -
j_call: TRBJ2-1
d_call: TRBD2
cdr3_nt: TGTGCCAGTAGGACTAGCGGGTATTACAATGAGCAGTTCTTC
cdr3_aa: CASRTSGYYNEQFF

v_call: TRBV7-9
clone_size: -
j_call: TRBJ2-7
d_call: TRBD1
cdr3_nt: TGTGCCAGCAGCTACGGCGGGGGACAGGGCTACGAGCAGTACTTC
cdr3_aa: CASSYGGGQGYEQYF

v_call: TRBV28
clone_size: -
j_call: TRBJ1-1
d_call: TRBD1
cdr3_nt: TGTGCCAGCAGTTCGGGACAGGGGGTTACTGAAGCTTTCTTT
cdr3_aa: CASSSGQGVTEAFF

v_call: TRBV28
clone_size: -
j_call: TRBJ1-1
d_call: TRBD1
cdr3_nt: TGTGCCAGCCACCGACAGGGGTGGGGGAACACTGAAGCTTTCTTT
cdr3_aa: CASHRQGWGNTEAFF

v_call: TRBV19
clone_size: -
j_call: TRBJ2-2
d_call: TRBD2
cdr3_nt: TGTGCCAGTAGTGCGGTAGCGGGAGTGAACACCGGGGAGCTGTTTTTT
cdr3_aa: CASSAVAGVNTGELFF

v_call: TRBV27
clone_size: -
j_call: TRBJ2-1
d_call: -
cdr3_nt: TGTGCCAGCAGTTTAGATTTCGACAGGTTAAAGTTCTTC
cdr3_aa: CASSLDFDRLKFF

v_call: TRBV5-1
clone_size: -
j_call: TRBJ2-3
d_call: -
cdr3_nt: TGCGCCAGCAGCTTGGCCTCCCCCACAGATACGCAGTATTTT
cdr3_aa: CASSLASPTDTQYF

v_call: TRBV10-3
clone_size: once
j_call: TRBJ2-3
d_call: -
cdr3_nt: TGTGCCATCAGCACGGTTCAAGATACGCAGTATTTT
cdr3_aa: CAISTVQDTQYF

v_call: TRBV10-2
clone_size: once
j_call: TRBJ2-7
d_call: TRBD2
cdr3_nt: TGCGCCAGCAGTGCACTAGCGGAACTGTACTTC
cdr3_aa: CASSALAELYF

v_call: TRBV7-9
clone_size: -
j_call: TRBJ1-1
d_call: -
cdr3_nt: TGTGCCAGCAGCTTTATGACACACACTGAAGCTTTCTTT
cdr3_aa: CASSFMTHTEAFF

v_call: TRBV19
clone_size: -
j_call: TRBJ2-7
d_call: -
cdr3_nt: TGTGCCAGTAGCCTAAGGGGTACACAGGGATTAACCTCCTACGAGCAGTACTTC
cdr3_aa: CASSLRGTQGLTSYEQYF

v_call: TRBV28
clone_size: -
j_call: TRBJ1-6
d_call: -
cdr3_nt: TGTGCCAGCAGCATGAGAGAAACAGGGTATAATTCACCCCTCCACTTT
cdr3_aa: CASSMRETGYNSPLHF

v_call: TRBV5-1
clone_size: -
j_call: TRBJ2-3
d_call: TRBD1
cdr3_nt: TGCGCCAGCAGCTTCCAGGGGGCTACAGATACGCAGTATTTT
cdr3_aa: CASSFQGATDTQYF

v_call: TRBV5-4
clone_size: -
j_call: TRBJ2-4
d_call: -
cdr3_nt: TGTGCCAGCAGCTTTGGGCCCGAGACCAAAAACATTCAGTACTTC
cdr3_aa: CASSFGPETKNIQYF